Below, 29 T cell receptor beta chains from the same sample are listed, as sequenced in a study of blood T cell repertoires in COVID-19. Clones were sequenced by immunoSEQ multiplex PCR, and TCRdb holds only the in-frame ones, with some missing. The sample shows some 120,000 clones, around two thirds of them seen only once. The material sequenced was peripheral blood. Receptors were obtained from a woman aged 70-85 years with acute or convalescent COVID-19.

The CDR3 is CASSEARQGKPYNEQFF. The CDR3 coding sequence is TGTGCCAGCAGTGAAGCGCGACAGGGGAAGCCCTACAATGAGCAGTTCTTC. The chain carries TRBV6-1 and TRBJ2-1; TRBD1 matches 8 bases. After removal of 0 bases from V and 2 bases from J, the junction contained 6 bases not matched to a gene. Germline CDR1 is MNHNS and CDR2 is SASEGT. The CDR3 is 17 amino acids.

The chain has TRBV30 and TRBJ1-3; D is uncertain. V lost 7 bases and J 0 bases, leaving 7 bases between the germline ends. The CDR3 has 12 amino acids. Germline lookup yields CDR1 GTSNPN and CDR2 SVGIG (reference sequence). The chain's CDR3 is CASTSSGNTIYF. CDR3 nucleotide sequence: TGTGCCTCAACAAGCTCTGGAAACACCATATATTTT.

CDR3 protein: CASSGQYTEAFF. The CDR3 DNA is TGTGCCAGCAGCGGACAGTACACTGAAGCTTTCTTT. The chain combines TRBV6-6 with TRBJ1-1; TRBD1 might be the D (6 bases). CDR3 length: 12 residues. The germline V gene has CDR1 MNHNY and CDR2 SVGAGI (reference sequence). The V end lost 6 bases, the J end lost 3 bases, and 8 bases lay between the germline ends.

This clone has just a few counts. V is TRBV10-1 and J is TRBJ2-1, with D possibly matching TRBD2 (6 bases). Trimming took 4 bases from V and 9 from J, leaving 10 bases between them. From germline, CDR1 is WNHNN and CDR2 SYGVQD (reference sequence). This CDR3 contains 12 residues. Here the CDR3 DNA reads TGCGCCAGCAGTGCCGGGGGTCGTGAGCAGTTCTTC. Its translation is CASSAGGREQFF.

V is TRBV20-1 and J is TRBJ2-2; 10 bases fit TRBD2. The CDR3 spans 16 residues. V gave up 6 bases and J gave up 5 bases; unmatched junction bases: 12. Germline V gives CDR1 DFQATT, CDR2 SNEGSKA (reference sequence). The CDR3 nucleotides are TGCAGTGCCAGTAAAGCGGGAGGGAGCGGAACCGGGGAGCTGTTTTTT. This sequence encodes CSASKAGGSGTGELFF.

In this sample, this clone turned up a few times. The V call is TRBV18, the J call TRBJ2-2, with TRBD2 matching over 12 bases. V trimming: 1 base; J trimming: 4 bases; junction bases outside the gene matches: 10. This CDR3 has 19 amino acids. CDR1 is KGHSH and CDR2 is LQKENI in the germline V gene. In nucleotides, the CDR3 is TGTGCCAGCTCACCACTACCTAGCGGGGGGGCCATGAGCACCGGGGAGCTGTTTTTT. This encodes CASSPLPSGGAMSTGELFF.

The J gene is TRBJ2-7, the V gene TRBV11-3, with 7 bases matching TRBD1. Germline values: CDR1 SGHNT, CDR2 YENEEA. The trim removed 4 bases at V and 5 bases at J, leaving 5 bases unmatched. This CDR3 is 13 amino acids long. The CDR3 sequence is CASSSTGAHEQYF. CDR3 in DNA: TGTGCCAGCAGCTCAACAGGGGCCCACGAGCAGTACTTC.

This sequence joins TRBV6-1 and TRBJ2-6, with D perhaps TRBD1 (6 bases). Germline CDR1 MNHNS, CDR2 SASEGT. The V end was cut by 6 bases, the J end by 8 bases, with 17 bases between. The CDR3 is made up of 15 amino acids. CDR3 loop: CASSRGEGGTNVLTF. CDR3 sequence (DNA): TGTGCCAGCAGCCGCGGCGAAGGGGGTACCAACGTCCTGACTTTC.

This clone was found many times. The V and J genes are TRBV27 and TRBJ2-1; 8 nucleotides line up with TRBD2. Germline assignment: CDR1 MNHEY and CDR2 SMNVEV (reference sequence). J lost 7 bases, V lost 5 bases, and 13 bases had no gene match. The CDR3 is 16 residues long. CDR3 nucleotide sequence: TGTGCCAGCAGTCCACAGTTCGCGGGAGGAACAAATGAGCAGTTCTTC. It specifies CASSPQFAGGTNEQFF.

The chain carries TRBV24-1 and TRBJ1-1; the D is unclear. Germline V gene sequence: CDR1 KGHDR, CDR2 SFDVKD. The V gene lost 2 bases and the J gene lost 5 bases, with 5 bases spanning the gap. This CDR3 is built from 12 residues. The CDR3: CATSDSRTEAFF. The CDR3 nucleotides read TGTGCCACCAGTGATTCCAGAACTGAAGCTTTCTTT.

The chain combines TRBV6-4 with TRBJ2-1; 7 nucleotides align to TRBD1. The CDR3 sequence is 14 residues long. V gave up 2 bases and J gave up 3 bases; unmatched junction bases: 1. Germline values: CDR1 MRHNA, CDR2 SNTAGT. The DNA for the CDR3 is TGTGCCAGCAGTGACGGACAGGACTACAATGAGCAGTTCTTC. Translating gives CASSDGQDYNEQFF.

This clone was counted a few times. V gene TRBV12-5 combines with J gene TRBJ2-3; 10 bases agree with TRBD1. Unmatched junction bases numbered 3, after V lost 5 bases and J lost 4 bases. From germline, CDR1 is LGHNT and CDR2 FRNRAP. This CDR3 has 14 amino acids. The CDR3 DNA sequence: TGTGCTAGTGGTACGGGACAGGGGTCAGATACGCAGTATTTT. Its protein is CASGTGQGSDTQYF.

This chain links TRBV10-3 with TRBJ1-4, with D perhaps matching TRBD1 (6 bases). Germline V CDR1 and CDR2: ENHRY, SYGVKD. The CDR3 covers 14 residues. The V end was cut by 5 bases, the J end by 3 bases, with 10 bases between. The CDR3 DNA is TGTGCCATCAGTTCACAGGGATCTAATGAAAAACTGTTTTTT. It is translated as CAISSQGSNEKLFF.

This clone has a count of ten or more. The rearrangement uses TRBV6-2 or TRBV6-3 and TRBJ1-2; D remains unclear. The CDR3 contains 13 residues. Germline CDR1 is MNHEY and CDR2 is SVGEGT. Trimming removed 3 bases from V and 3 bases from J, with 8 bases in between. This CDR3 reads CASSYTQHYGYTF. The CDR3 DNA follows: TGTGCCAGCAGTTATACTCAACACTATGGCTACACCTTC.

This sequence joins TRBV24-1 and TRBJ2-2; 8 nucleotides agree with TRBD2. The CDR3 runs to 18 residues. Germline V gene lookup returns CDR1 KGHDR and CDR2 SFDVKD. V lost 0 bases and J lost 4; bases outside the gene matches: 9. This CDR3 reads CATSDLAASGSITGELFF. In DNA, the CDR3 is TGTGCCACCAGTGATTTGGCGGCCAGCGGGAGTATCACCGGGGAGCTGTTTTTT.

This rearrangement joins TRBV28 to TRBJ1-1; tentatively, D is TRBD1 (5 bases). The germline V gene encodes CDR1 MDHEN and CDR2 SYDVKM. CDR3 length equals 14 residues. Trimming shortened V by 6 bases and J by 4 bases, and 15 bases separated the two germline ends. CDR3 sequence (DNA): TGTGCCAGCAGCCTGGGGGGGGTTGGCACTGAAGCTTTCTTT. Amino acid sequence: CASSLGGVGTEAFF.

This clone was observed a handful of times. This chain links TRBV10-3 with TRBJ1-2, with D possibly TRBD1 on 6 matching bases. The germline gives CDR1 ENHRY, CDR2 SYGVKD. V was cut by 8 bases and J by 7 bases, with 20 bases left in between. The CDR3 totals 14 residues. CDR3 loop: CAIDGGAQGGGYTF. CDR3 coding DNA: TGTGCCATCGATGGGGGCGCCCAAGGAGGTGGCTACACCTTC.

This clone appeared a few times. The rearrangement joins TRBV14 to TRBJ2-5, with 11 nucleotides matching TRBD2. Germline values: CDR1 SGHDN, CDR2 FVKESK. The V and J ends lost 4 bases and 2 bases, in that order; junction bases with no gene match: 9. The CDR3 sequence is 17 residues long. CDR3 region: CASSRGLAGEGQETQYF. In DNA form, the CDR3 reads TGTGCCAGCAGCCGAGGACTAGCGGGCGAGGGGCAAGAGACCCAGTACTTC.

The V gene is TRBV5-1, the J gene TRBJ2-5; D perhaps matches TRBD1 (6 bases). V shed 5 bases and J shed 2 bases, with 16 bases lying between them. There are 15 residues in the CDR3. Germline V gene sequence: CDR1 SGHRS, CDR2 YFSETQ. The chain's CDR3 is CASRVGVGTQETQYF. DNA of the CDR3: TGCGCCAGCAGAGTAGGGGTAGGGACACAAGAGACCCAGTACTTC.

The J gene is TRBJ1-2, the V gene TRBV3-1 (or the pseudogene TRBV3-2), with TRBD1 matching 9 bases. The trim removed 2 bases at V and 5 bases at J, leaving 3 bases unmatched. This CDR3 spans 14 amino acids. Germline assignment: CDR1 LGHDT and CDR2 YNNKEL (reference sequence). The CDR3 loop reads CASSQLDRGYGYTF. In DNA, the CDR3 is TGTGCCAGCAGCCAACTGGACAGGGGTTATGGCTACACCTTC.

The chain recombines TRBV18 with TRBJ2-3; D remains ambiguous. Germline CDR1 is KGHSH and CDR2 is LQKENI. Deletions cut 3 bases from V and 4 bases from J, with 5 bases between. This CDR3 has 12 amino acids. CDR3 DNA: TGTGCCAGCTCACCTGCGCCAGATACGCAGTATTTT. Translation gives CASSPAPDTQYF.

V is TRBV2 and J is TRBJ1-2; D is unresolved. V lost 4 bases and J 4 bases, leaving 16 bases between the germline ends. CDR1 SNHLY and CDR2 FYNNEI come from the germline V gene. This CDR3 contains 15 residues. The CDR3 region is CASSVGSRAGYGYTF. CDR3 bases: TGTGCCAGCAGTGTCGGAAGTCGGGCGGGCTATGGCTACACCTTC.

The gene calls are TRBV9 and TRBJ2-1, with 14 bases lining up with TRBD2. The CDR3 runs to 19 residues. Germline trimming cut 4 bases from V and 10 bases from J; bases unmatched to any gene: 19. The germline V gene encodes CDR1 SGDLS and CDR2 YYNGEE. The CDR3 DNA sequence: TGTGCCAGCAGCCCGCGCGCCTCGGGACTAGCGGGAGCACTACGCGAGCAGTTCTTC. Translated: CASSPRASGLAGALREQFF.

This rearrangement joins TRBV7-8 to TRBJ1-4, with a tentative D call TRBD1 (5 bases). Between the trimmed V and J ends, which lost 4 bases and 0 bases, there was a span of 18 bases. Germline CDR1 reads SGHVS; CDR2 reads FQNEAQ. The CDR3 loop spans 18 amino acids. CDR3 loop: CASSYRQRTSTTNEKLFF. CDR3 coding DNA: TGTGCCAGCAGCTATAGACAGAGGACATCAACAACTAATGAAAAACTGTTTTTT.

V gene TRBV6-5 combines with J gene TRBJ1-1; D may be TRBD1 (5 bases). This CDR3 contains 14 residues. Germline assignment: CDR1 MNHEY and CDR2 SVGAGI. V lost 8 bases and J lost 0, with 13 bases in between. In DNA form, the CDR3 reads TGTGCCAGCGGGGGGGGAGAGCTGAACACTGAAGCTTTCTTT. Protein: CASGGGELNTEAFF.

This sequence joins TRBV6-6 and TRBJ2-7; maybe TRBD1 (6 bases). CDR3 length equals 13 residues. Trimming removed 6 bases at V and 3 bases at J, with 12 bases between. Germline CDR1 MNHNY, CDR2 SVGAGI (reference sequence). The CDR3 loop reads CASSPGQLYEQYF. The DNA for the CDR3 is TGTGCCAGCAGCCCCGGACAGCTCTACGAGCAGTACTTC.

The V gene is TRBV5-1, the J gene TRBJ1-4; D is perhaps TRBD1 (6 bases). Trimming took off 5 bases at V and 0 bases at J, with 14 bases between the two ends. This CDR3 has 16 residues. Germline CDR1 SGHRS, CDR2 YFSETQ. CDR3 DNA sequence: TGCGCCAGCAGAGGACAGTCTGGCTCAACTAATGAAAAACTGTTTTTT. Translated, it gives CASRGQSGSTNEKLFF.

This CDR3 reads CASSPTGGYGYTF. CDR3 nucleotide sequence: TGTGCCAGCAGTCCGACAGGGGGCTATGGCTACACCTTC. The V and J genes are TRBV6-2 or TRBV6-3 and TRBJ1-2; TRBD1 matches at 9 bases. The CDR3 runs 13 residues. V dropped 5 bases and J dropped 4; count of bases not matched to a gene: 2. Germline values: CDR1 MNHEY, CDR2 SVGEGT.

J is TRBJ1-1 and V is TRBV11-3; 8 bases are shared with TRBD1. This CDR3 spans 14 amino acids. The germline gives CDR1 SGHNT, CDR2 YENEEA. J lost 2 bases, V lost 5 bases, and 4 bases had no gene match. The CDR3 DNA reads TGTGCCAGCAGCAAAGGACAGGGCAACACTGAAGCTTTCTTT. It yields the protein CASSKGQGNTEAFF. The entire variable domain, with the rest obtained from reference TRBV11-3 and TRBJ1-1, is as follows: EAGVVQSPRYKIIEKKQPVAFWCNPISGHNTLYWYLQNLGQGPELLIRYENEEAVDDSQLPKDRFSAERLKGVDSTLKIQPAELGDSAVYLCASSKGQGNTEAFFGQGTRLTVV.